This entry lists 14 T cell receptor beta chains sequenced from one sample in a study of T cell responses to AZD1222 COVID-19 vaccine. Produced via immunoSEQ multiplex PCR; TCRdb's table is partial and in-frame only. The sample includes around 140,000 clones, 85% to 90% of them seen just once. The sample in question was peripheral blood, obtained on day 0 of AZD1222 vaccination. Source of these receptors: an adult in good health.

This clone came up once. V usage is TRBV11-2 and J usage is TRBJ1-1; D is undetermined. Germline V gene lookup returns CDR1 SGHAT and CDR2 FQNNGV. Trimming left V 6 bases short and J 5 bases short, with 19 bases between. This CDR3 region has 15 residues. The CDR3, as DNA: TGTGCCAGCAGTGGGTTTTGGTCCCGAGGAACTGAAGCTTTCTTT. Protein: CASSGFWSRGTEAFF.

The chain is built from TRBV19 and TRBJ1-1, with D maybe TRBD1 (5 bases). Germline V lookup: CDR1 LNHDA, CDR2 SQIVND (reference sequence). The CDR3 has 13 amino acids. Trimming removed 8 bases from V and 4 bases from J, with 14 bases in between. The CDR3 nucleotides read TGTGCCAGTCAGGAGCAGGGTTTCACTGAAGCTTTCTTT. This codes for CASQEQGFTEAFF.

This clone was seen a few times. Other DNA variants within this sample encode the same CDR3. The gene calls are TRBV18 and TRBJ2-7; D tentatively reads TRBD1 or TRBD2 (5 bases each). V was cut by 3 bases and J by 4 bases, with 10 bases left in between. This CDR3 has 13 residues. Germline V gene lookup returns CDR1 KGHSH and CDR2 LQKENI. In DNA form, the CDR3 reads TGTGCCAGCTCACCGGGACCGGGTTACGAGCAGTACTTC. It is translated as CASSPGPGYEQYF.

CDR3 loop: CASTLGPKETQYF. In nucleotides, the CDR3 is TGTGCCAGCACGCTAGGACCAAAAGAGACCCAGTACTTC. The rearrangement links TRBV6-5 to TRBJ2-5; D remains unclear. The V end was cut by 7 bases, the J end by 3 bases, with 12 bases between. Germline V gene lookup returns CDR1 MNHEY and CDR2 SVGAGI. This CDR3 contains 13 residues.

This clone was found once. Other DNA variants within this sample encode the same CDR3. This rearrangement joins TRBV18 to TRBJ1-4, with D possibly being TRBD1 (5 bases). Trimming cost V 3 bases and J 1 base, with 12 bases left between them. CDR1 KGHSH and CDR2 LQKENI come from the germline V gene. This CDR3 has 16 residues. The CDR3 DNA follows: TGTGCCAGCTCACCGAGGGGCGGTGGAACTAATGAAAAACTGTTTTTT. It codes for CASSPRGGGTNEKLFF. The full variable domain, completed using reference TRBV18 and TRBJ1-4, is NAGVMQNPRHLVRRRGQEARLRCSPMKGHSHVYWYRQLPEEGLKFMVYLQKENIIDESGMPKERFSAEFPKEGPSILRIQQVVRGDSAAYFCASSPRGGGTNEKLFFGSGTQLSVL.

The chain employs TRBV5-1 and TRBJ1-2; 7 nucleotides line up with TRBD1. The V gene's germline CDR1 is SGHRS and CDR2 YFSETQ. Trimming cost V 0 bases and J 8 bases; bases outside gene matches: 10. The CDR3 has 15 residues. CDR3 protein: CASSLDEGARRGYTF. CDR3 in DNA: TGCGCCAGCAGCTTGGACGAGGGGGCGCGGAGGGGCTACACCTTC.

In DNA, the CDR3 is TGTGCCAGCAGCCACGGCCCGGGACAGCTAAATGAAAAACTGTTTTTT. Translation gives CASSHGPGQLNEKLFF. The gene calls are TRBV11-2 and TRBJ1-4, with 7 bases that match TRBD1. Trimming removed 5 bases from V and 5 bases from J; junction bases left unmatched: 11. The CDR3 is made up of 16 amino acids. Germline values: CDR1 SGHAT, CDR2 FQNNGV. The whole variable domain, remainder taken from reference TRBV11-2 and TRBJ1-4, is EAGVAQSPRYKIIEKRQSVAFWCNPISGHATLYWYQQILGQGPKLLIQFQNNGVVDDSQLPKDRFSAERLKGVDSTLKIQPAKLEDSAVYLCASSHGPGQLNEKLFFGSGTQLSVL.

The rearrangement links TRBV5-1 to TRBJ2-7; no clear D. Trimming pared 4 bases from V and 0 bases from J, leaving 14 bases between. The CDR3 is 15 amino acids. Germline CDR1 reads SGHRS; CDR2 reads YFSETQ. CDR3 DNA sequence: TGCGCCAGCAGCCTTCAGACATCAACCTCCTACGAGCAGTACTTC. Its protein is CASSLQTSTSYEQYF.

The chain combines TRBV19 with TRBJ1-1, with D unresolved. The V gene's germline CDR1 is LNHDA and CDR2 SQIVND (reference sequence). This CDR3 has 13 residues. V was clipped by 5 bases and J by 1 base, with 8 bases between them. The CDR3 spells CASSRLSNTEAFF. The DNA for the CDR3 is TGTGCCAGTAGTCGGCTGTCGAACACTGAAGCTTTCTTT.

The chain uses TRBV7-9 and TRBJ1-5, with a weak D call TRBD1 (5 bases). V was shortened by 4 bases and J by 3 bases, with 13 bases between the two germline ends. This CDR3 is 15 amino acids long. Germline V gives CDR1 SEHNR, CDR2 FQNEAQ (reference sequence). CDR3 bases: TGTGCCAGCAGCTCCTCCGGGACCTCCAATCAGCCCCAGCATTTT. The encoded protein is CASSSSGTSNQPQHF.

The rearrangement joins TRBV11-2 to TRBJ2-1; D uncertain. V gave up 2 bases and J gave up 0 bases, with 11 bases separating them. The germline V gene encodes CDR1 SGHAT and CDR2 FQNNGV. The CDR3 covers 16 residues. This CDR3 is CASSLPAWSSYNEQFF. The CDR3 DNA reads TGTGCCAGCAGCTTACCAGCGTGGAGCTCCTACAATGAGCAGTTCTTC.

In nucleotides, the CDR3 is TGTGCCAGTAGTAACAGACTAGCGGGAGACCTCTACAATGAGCAGTTCTTC. Amino acids: CASSNRLAGDLYNEQFF. The rearrangement links TRBV19 to TRBJ2-1; 12 nucleotides align to TRBD2. Germline CDR1 is LNHDA and CDR2 is SQIVND (reference sequence). V lost 4 bases and J lost 3; bases outside the gene matches: 7. The CDR3 is 17 residues long.

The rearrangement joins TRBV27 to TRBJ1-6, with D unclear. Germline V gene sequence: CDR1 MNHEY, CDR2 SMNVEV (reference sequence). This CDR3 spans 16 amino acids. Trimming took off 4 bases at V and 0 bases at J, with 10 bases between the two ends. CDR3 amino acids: CASSSQLSSYNSPLHF. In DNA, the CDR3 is TGTGCCAGCAGTTCCCAGCTGAGCTCCTATAATTCACCCCTCCACTTT.

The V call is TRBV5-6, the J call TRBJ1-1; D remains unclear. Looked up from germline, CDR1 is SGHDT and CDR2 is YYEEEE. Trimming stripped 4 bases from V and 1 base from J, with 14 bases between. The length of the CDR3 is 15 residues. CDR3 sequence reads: CASSRPASANTEAFF. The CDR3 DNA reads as TGTGCCAGCAGCAGACCGGCGTCTGCGAACACTGAAGCTTTCTTT.